This entry describes one T cell receptor (beta chain). The assay was immunoSEQ multiplex PCR, and TCRdb's table has in-frame clones only and misses some. The data show about 2.4 million clones, just over 90% seen once. This CDR3 comprises 14 residues. Trimming removed 3 bases at V and 0 bases at J, with 11 bases between. CDR1 is GTSNPN, CDR2 SVGIG, per germline (reference sequence). This entry is derived from a study of shared clonotypes between healthy human individuals. The source is a young man in good health. The sequenced sample consisted of naive CD4+ T cells sorted from blood. Noted subset: CD45RA+ positively selected. The rearrangement uses TRBV30 and TRBJ1-2, with D perhaps matching TRBD1 (6 bases). CDR3 loop: CAWRAGTPNYGYTF. CDR3 DNA: TGTGCCTGGAGGGCCGGGACACCTAACTATGGCTACACCTTC.